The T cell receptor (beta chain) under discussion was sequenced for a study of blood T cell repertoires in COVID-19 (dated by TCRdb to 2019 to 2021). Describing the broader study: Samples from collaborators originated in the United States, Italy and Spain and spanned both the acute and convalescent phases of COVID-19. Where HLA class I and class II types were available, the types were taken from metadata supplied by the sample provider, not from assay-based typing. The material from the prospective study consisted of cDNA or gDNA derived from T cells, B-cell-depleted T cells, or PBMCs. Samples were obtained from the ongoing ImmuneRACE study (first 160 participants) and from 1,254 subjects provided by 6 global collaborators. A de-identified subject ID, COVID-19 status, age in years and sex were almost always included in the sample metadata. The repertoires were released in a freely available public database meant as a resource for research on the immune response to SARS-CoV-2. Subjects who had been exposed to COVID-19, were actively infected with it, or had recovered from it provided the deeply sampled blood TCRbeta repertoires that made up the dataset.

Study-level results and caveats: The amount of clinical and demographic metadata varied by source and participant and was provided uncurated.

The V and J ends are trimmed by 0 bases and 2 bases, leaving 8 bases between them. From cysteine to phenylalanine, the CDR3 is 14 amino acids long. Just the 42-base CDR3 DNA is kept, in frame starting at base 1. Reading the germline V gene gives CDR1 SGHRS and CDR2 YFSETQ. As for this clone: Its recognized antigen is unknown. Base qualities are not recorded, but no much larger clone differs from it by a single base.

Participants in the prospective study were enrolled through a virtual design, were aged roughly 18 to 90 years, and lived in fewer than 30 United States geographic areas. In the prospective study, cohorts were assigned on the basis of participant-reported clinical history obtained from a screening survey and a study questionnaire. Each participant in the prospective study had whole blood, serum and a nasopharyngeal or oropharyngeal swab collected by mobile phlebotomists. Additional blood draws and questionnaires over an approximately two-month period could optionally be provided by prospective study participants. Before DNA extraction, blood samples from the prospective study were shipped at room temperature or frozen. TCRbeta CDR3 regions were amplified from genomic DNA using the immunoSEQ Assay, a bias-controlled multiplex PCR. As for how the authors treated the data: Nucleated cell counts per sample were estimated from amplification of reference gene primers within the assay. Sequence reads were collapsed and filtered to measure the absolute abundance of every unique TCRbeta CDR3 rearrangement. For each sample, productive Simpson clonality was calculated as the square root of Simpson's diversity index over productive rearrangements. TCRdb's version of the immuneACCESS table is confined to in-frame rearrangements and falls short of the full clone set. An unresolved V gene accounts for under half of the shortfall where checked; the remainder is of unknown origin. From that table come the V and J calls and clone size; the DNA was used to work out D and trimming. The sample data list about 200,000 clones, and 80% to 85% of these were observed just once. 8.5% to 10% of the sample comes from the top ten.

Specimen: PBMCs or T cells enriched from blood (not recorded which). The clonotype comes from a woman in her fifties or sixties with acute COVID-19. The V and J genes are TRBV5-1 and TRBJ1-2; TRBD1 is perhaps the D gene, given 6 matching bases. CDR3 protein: CASSLETGNYGYTF. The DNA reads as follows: TGCGCCAGCAGCTTGGAGACAGGAAACTATGGCTACACCTTC.